Listed below are T cell receptor beta chains from one sample, sequenced in a study of CD8 T cells in Susac syndrome. TCRdb redid the calling of the immunoSEQ multiplex PCR reads with MiXCR, one entry per CDR3 protein. The data hold under 85,000 distinct CDR3 sequences, with approximately 95% observed a single time. The sequencing sample was made of CD8+ T cells from PBMCs. The receptors shown here come from a human donor with Susac syndrome. Each CDR3 is given with its conserved first and last residue. A D gene is named only where the DNA matches it firmly. Expanded clones get a size class; other rows say once, few or many, or leave the size out.

abundance	j_gene	v_gene	d_gene	CDR3nt	CDR3aa
-	TRBJ1-2	TRBV5-1	TRBD1	TGCGCCAGCAGTTCGGGACAGACCAACTATGGCTACACCTTC	CASSSGQTNYGYTF
-	TRBJ1-1	TRBV5-1	TRBD1	TGCGCCAGCAGCTTTACAGGGGTGAACACTGAAGCTTTCTTT	CASSFTGVNTEAFF
-	TRBJ2-2	TRBV4-2	TRBD1	TGTGCCAGCAGCCGGGGGACAGGGGACACCGGGGAGCTGTTTTTT	CASSRGTGDTGELFF
-	TRBJ1-5	TRBV30	-	TGTGCCTGGAGTCCCAGGACAGCGGAACAGCCCCAGCATTTT	CAWSPRTAEQPQHF
-	TRBJ1-1	TRBV12-3/TRBV12-4	-	TGTGCCAGCAGTTTATCGGTGAGGAATGAAGCTTTCTTT	CASSLSVRNEAFF
once	TRBJ2-3	TRBV30	TRBD1	TGTGCCAGCGGGGACAGGGGTACTAGCACAGATACGCAGTATTTT	CASGDRGTSTDTQYF
-	TRBJ2-3	TRBV20-1	-	TGCAGTGCTAGATCAGGCAAGCGGATCACAGATACGCAGTATTTT	CSARSGKRITDTQYF
-	TRBJ2-7	TRBV13	TRBD1	TGTGCCAGCAGCCAAGCCGGGACAGAGACCTACGAGCAGTACTTC	CASSQAGTETYEQYF
-	TRBJ1-3	TRBV9	-	TGTGCCAGCAGCGTAGCAGGGCCTGGAAACACCATATATTTT	CASSVAGPGNTIYF
few	TRBJ2-1	TRBV20-1	TRBD1	TGCAGTGCTAGAGAGGAAAGGACAGGGGCCGTGAATGAGCAGTTCTTC	CSAREERTGAVNEQFF
-	TRBJ2-6	TRBV6-2/TRBV6-3	TRBD1	TGTGCCAGCAGCTGGACAGGCGACCCTGGGGCCAACGTCCTGACTTTC	CASSWTGDPGANVLTF
-	TRBJ1-4	TRBV9	TRBD1	TGTGCCAGCAGCTTTGGACAGGGCCCTGATGAAAAACTGTTTTTT	CASSFGQGPDEKLFF
-	TRBJ2-1	TRBV4-1	-	TGCGCCAGCAGCCAAGAGGTAGCGGTCTACAATGAGCAGTTCTTC	CASSQEVAVYNEQFF
once	TRBJ2-5	TRBV4-2	TRBD2	TGTGCCAGCAGCCGAGGAGTCACTAGCGAGAAAGAGACCCAGTACTTC	CASSRGVTSEKETQYF
few	TRBJ1-5	TRBV6-1	-	TGTGCCAGCAGAAACAGCAATCAGCCCCAGCATTTT	CASRNSNQPQHF
-	TRBJ1-1	TRBV9	-	TGTGCCAGCAGCGTAGTTTCCACCAACACTGAAGCTTTCTTT	CASSVVSTNTEAFF
-	TRBJ1-2	TRBV7-2	-	TGTGCCAGCAGCTCCTTGGGGTACAGTAACTATGGCTACACCTTC	CASSSLGYSNYGYTF
once	TRBJ1-5	TRBV28	-	TGTGCCAGCACCACCCCGGGGGCGTATCAGCCCCAGCATTTT	CASTTPGAYQPQHF
-	TRBJ1-1	TRBV10-3	-	TGTGCCATCAGTCCCACCCAGGGAATGGGGTACACTGAAGCTTTCTTT	CAISPTQGMGYTEAFF
-	TRBJ2-5	TRBV9	-	TGTGCCAGCAGCCCCCCTGCCTCCCAAGAGACCCAGTACTTC	CASSPPASQETQYF
-	TRBJ2-7	TRBV12-3/TRBV12-4	-	TGTGCCAGCAGTTTCCCAGGGGACCCCTACGAGCAGTACTTC	CASSFPGDPYEQYF
-	TRBJ2-3	TRBV11-2	TRBD2	TGTGCCAGCAGCTTAGTTGACCCAGCGGGGGGAGATACGCAGTATTTT	CASSLVDPAGGDTQYF
-	TRBJ2-1	TRBV5-1	TRBD2	TGCGCCTCCGGCAGTTCGGGACTAGCCTTCAATGAGCAGTTCTTC	CASGSSGLAFNEQFF
-	TRBJ1-2	TRBV6-5	-	TGTGCCAGCAGTTACTCTGCGGTTGCAGAGATCAACTATGGCTACACCTTC	CASSYSAVAEINYGYTF
-	TRBJ2-1	TRBV30	TRBD2	TGTGCCTGGAGTTCAAACTGGGGTGAGCGGGGGCTCAATGAGCAGTTCTTC	CAWSSNWGERGLNEQFF
-	TRBJ2-1	TRBV3-1	TRBD1	TGTGCCAGCAGCCAAGGGACAGGGACTTTCCGTGAGCAGTTCTTC	CASSQGTGTFREQFF
-	TRBJ1-5	TRBV11-2	TRBD1	TGTGCCAGCAGCTTCGGACAGGGGGCCAATCAGCCCCAGCATTTT	CASSFGQGANQPQHF
few	TRBJ2-1	TRBV28	TRBD2	TGTGCCAGCAGTACCCTAGCGGGAGGCTCCTACAATGAGCAGTTCTTC	CASSTLAGGSYNEQFF
-	TRBJ2-7	TRBV7-8	-	TGTGCCAGCAGCTCACCAAGCGGCTACGAGCAGTACTTC	CASSSPSGYEQYF
-	TRBJ2-5	TRBV7-2	-	TGTGCCAGCAGTTCTGGAGCGGTTCTGTACCAAGAGACCCAGTACTTC	CASSSGAVLYQETQYF
-	TRBJ2-5	TRBV4-2	TRBD1	TGTGCCAGCAGCCAAGATGCCCCAAGTTATTCAGTTACAGGGGCCGGGGAGACCCAGTACTTC	CASSQDAPSYSVTGAGETQYF
-	TRBJ1-5	TRBV28	-	TGTGCCAGCAGTCGCGGGGCTGTTCAGCCCCAGCATTTT	CASSRGAVQPQHF
few	TRBJ2-1	TRBV4-1	-	TGCGCCAGCAGCCAAGCGGAGGGGGTTTATGAGCAGTTCTTC	CASSQAEGVYEQFF
-	TRBJ1-5	TRBV10-3	TRBD1	TGTGCCATCAGGACAGGGGACGGGGGTCAGCCCCAGCATTTT	CAIRTGDGGQPQHF
-	TRBJ2-2	TRBV28	TRBD1	TGTGCCAGCAGTCCAGGGGACAGCAACAGCGGGGAGCTGTTTTTT	CASSPGDSNSGELFF
-	TRBJ1-5	TRBV12-3/TRBV12-4	TRBD1	TGTGCCAGCAGTTTCTCCACAGGGGGCAATCAGCCCCAGCATTTT	CASSFSTGGNQPQHF
-	TRBJ2-3	TRBV12-3/TRBV12-4	-	TGTGCCAGCTGTATCACAGATACGCAGTATTTT	CASCITDTQYF
-	TRBJ2-7	TRBV6-1	TRBD1	TGTGCCAGCAGTGAAACGACAGGGCTCTTCTACGAGCAGTACTTC	CASSETTGLFYEQYF
once	TRBJ2-7	TRBV11-2	TRBD2	TGTGCCAGCAGCCCCATAGCGGGGGGGCGACACGAGCAGTACTTC	CASSPIAGGRHEQYF
-	TRBJ2-7	TRBV5-6	TRBD1	TGTGCCAGCAGCTGGGACAGGGATTACGAGCAGTACTTC	CASSWDRDYEQYF
-	TRBJ1-6	TRBV12-3/TRBV12-4	-	TGTGCCAGCAGTCAAGGAGGGGGGGCCGATGCCCTCCACTTT	CASSQGGGADALHF
-	TRBJ1-1	TRBV9	-	TGTGCCAGCAGCGTAGGGGACACCCCCTCGAGGGAAGCTTTCTTT	CASSVGDTPSREAFF
-	TRBJ1-1	TRBV20-1	-	TGCAGTGCTAGAGATCCCCAGGGAAGGTTCGACACTGAAGCTTTCTTT	CSARDPQGRFDTEAFF
-	TRBJ2-1	TRBV3-1	TRBD2	TGTGCCAGCAGCCAAGGCTTCACTAGCGGCAATGAGCAGTTCTTC	CASSQGFTSGNEQFF
-	TRBJ1-1	TRBV6-5	-	TGTGCCAGCAGTTCACCGGGTGAAGCTTTCTTT	CASSSPGEAFF
-	TRBJ2-1	TRBV20-1	TRBD1	TGCAGACCCACACAGGGGGCGCCCAATGAGCAGTTCTTC	CRPTQGAPNEQFF
-	TRBJ2-2	TRBV4-3	-	TGCGCCAGCAGCCAGGGAATGGGGACCGGGGAGCTGTTTTTT	CASSQGMGTGELFF
-	TRBJ1-2	TRBV19	-	TGTGCCAGTAGATATGACTATGGCTACACCTTC	CASRYDYGYTF
-	TRBJ2-1	TRBV6-4	TRBD2	TGTGCCAGCAGCGCCGGACTAGCGGGAGGGTATGAGCAGTTCTTC	CASSAGLAGGYEQFF
-	TRBJ2-3	TRBV9	TRBD2	TGTGCCAGCAGCGTCGGGACTAGTAAGGTAGATACGCAGTATTTT	CASSVGTSKVDTQYF
-	TRBJ2-2	TRBV5-1	-	TGCGCCAGCAGCTTGGATCCGGGAACTACCGGGGAGCTGTTTTTT	CASSLDPGTTGELFF
-	TRBJ1-2	TRBV10-3	TRBD1	TGTGCCATCAGTCCCGGACAGGGGGCTGACTATGGCTACACCTTC	CAISPGQGADYGYTF